This T cell receptor beta chain was profiled in a study of T cells after yellow fever vaccination. TCRdb reprocessed the 5' RACE reads via MiXCR and lists one record per CDR3 protein. The data hold hundreds of thousands of distinct CDR3 sequences, with about 9.9% observed a single time. This clonotype has only a few counts. CDR1 is MNHNS, CDR2 SASEGT, per germline. Trimming stripped 6 bases from V and 8 bases from J, with 23 bases between. The CDR3 runs 16 residues. The TCR originated in a man between 18 and 35 years old who received the YFV17D yellow fever vaccine. The chain carries TRBV6-1 and TRBJ2-1; D is perhaps TRBD2 (5 bases). Sample: PBMCs, taken on the day of the first yellow fever vaccination. DNA for the CDR3: TGTGCCAGCAGGGCCCCCTGGACGTCCCTCGGGGATGAGCAGTTCTTC. It yields the protein CASRAPWTSLGDEQFF.